The rows below give T cell receptor beta chains drawn from one sample of a study of identical twins. TCRdb itself ran the 5' RACE reads through MiXCR, one entry per CDR3 protein. The sample carries 350,000 or so distinct CDR3 sequences, 9% to 15% recorded once. The data were also submitted as part of a second study, on yellow fever vaccine responses in identical twins.

Sequencing was carried out using CD8+ T cells sorted from blood. Receptors were obtained from a woman in her late teens or twenties in good health. The CDR3 runs from the conserved cysteine through the conserved F or W. D genes are given only for firm matches. Rows may omit the clone size; those that give it use once, few, many or a size class.

size	V	J	D	DNA	CDR3
few	TRBV15	TRBJ1-1	.	TGTGCCACCAGCAGCGACCGAGGCTGGAACACTGAAGCTTTCTTT	CATSSDRGWNTEAFF
many	TRBV6-4	TRBJ2-1	.	TGTGCCAGCAGTCTCCGGGCCCAATACAATGAGCAGTTCTTC	CASSLRAQYNEQFF
few	TRBV25-1	TRBJ1-1	.	TGTGCCAGCAGTGAGCAGGGGAAGGGGAACACTGAAGCTTTCTTT	CASSEQGKGNTEAFF
few	TRBV12-3/TRBV12-4	TRBJ2-1	TRBD2	TGTGCCAGCAGTTTATTGACTAGCGGCCTCAGCTCCTACAATGAGCAGTTCTTC	CASSLLTSGLSSYNEQFF
.	TRBV7-3	TRBJ2-6	.	TGTGCCAGCAGCTTATTCCCCGGCACCCCTGGGGCCAACGTCCTGACTTTC	CASSLFPGTPGANVLTF
many	TRBV12-3/TRBV12-4	TRBJ2-1	.	TGTGCCAGCAGCCCCGGACGGGGATCCTACAATGAGCAGTTCTTC	CASSPGRGSYNEQFF
.	TRBV6-1	TRBJ1-1	.	TGTGCCTTAGGGAGCGGGGGGATTCCTAACACTGAAGCTTTCTTT	CALGSGGIPNTEAFF
.	TRBV7-3	TRBJ2-1	TRBD2	TGTGCCAGCAGCTTATTGAGTAGCGGGCCTTACAATGAGCAGTTCTTC	CASSLLSSGPYNEQFF
few	TRBV29-1	TRBJ2-7	TRBD2	TGCAGCGTTGTGTCGGTTAGCGGGGGGAGTGGGTACGAGCAGTACTTC	CSVVSVSGGSGYEQYF
few	TRBV5-5	TRBJ1-2	.	TGTGCCAGCAGCTTGGCCGACAGTGGGGCCTATGGCTACACCTTC	CASSLADSGAYGYTF
.	TRBV28	TRBJ2-3	.	TGTGCCAGCAGTTTTTGGGCGGAGGCATCTAGCACAGATACGCAGTATTTT	CASSFWAEASSTDTQYF